This T cell receptor (beta chain) was captured in a study of T cell repertoires in ileal Crohn's disease. Adults with ileal or ileocolonic Crohn's disease and an indication for resection were eligible. Each sample's TCRB immunosequencing used around 510 nanograms of biopsy DNA. Produced via immunoSEQ multiplex PCR; TCRdb's table is partial and in-frame only. The sample carries around 17,000 clones, roughly 88% recorded once. The length of the CDR3 is 18 residues. Germline V lookup: CDR1 SNHLY, CDR2 FYNNEI. Trimming shortened V by 1 base and J by 3 bases, and 21 bases separated the two germline ends. Material for sequencing was ileal tissue. The sequence was collected from an adult with Crohn's disease. The rearrangement joins TRBV2 to TRBJ2-5, with D perhaps matching TRBD2 (7 bases). CDR3 loop: CASSEEGGFWNGEETQYF. CDR3 DNA sequence: TGTGCCAGCAGTGAAGAGGGGGGGTTTTGGAATGGAGAAGAGACCCAGTACTTC.